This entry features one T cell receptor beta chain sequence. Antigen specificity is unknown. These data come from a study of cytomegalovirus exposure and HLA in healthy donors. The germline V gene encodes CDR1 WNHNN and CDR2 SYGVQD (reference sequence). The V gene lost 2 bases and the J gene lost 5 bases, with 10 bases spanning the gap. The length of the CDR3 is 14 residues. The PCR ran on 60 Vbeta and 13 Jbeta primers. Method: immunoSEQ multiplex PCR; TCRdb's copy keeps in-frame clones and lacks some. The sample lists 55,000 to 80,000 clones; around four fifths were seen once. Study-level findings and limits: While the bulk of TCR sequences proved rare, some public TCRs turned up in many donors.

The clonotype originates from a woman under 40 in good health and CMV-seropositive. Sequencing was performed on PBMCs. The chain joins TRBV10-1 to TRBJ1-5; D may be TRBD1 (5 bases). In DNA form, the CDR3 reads TGCGCCAGCAGTGAGCAAGGGGTCGATCAGCCCCAGCATTTT. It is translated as CASSEQGVDQPQHF.